The clone carrying this TCR beta chain was picked up many times. The trim removed 6 bases at V and 6 bases at J, leaving 8 bases unmatched. The CDR3 consists of 14 residues. TCRdb processed the 5' RACE reads anew with MiXCR; each CDR3 protein has one entry. The data contain 100,000 to 150,000 distinct CDR3 sequences, around 9.7% of them singletons. The data originate from a study of CD8 T cells in ankylosing spondylitis. Sequencing was performed on blood, either unsorted or a sorted T cell fraction (not recorded which). The receptor was isolated from a male donor with ankylosing spondylitis or in good health (not recorded which). The chain links TRBV12-3 or TRBV12-4 to TRBJ2-7; 10 bases are a match to TRBD2. As DNA, the CDR3 is TGTGCCAGCAGGTTGCTAGCGGGAGTCACCGAGCAGTACTTC. It yields the protein CASRLLAGVTEQYF.